A single sample is the source of the 25 T cell receptor beta chains below, sequenced in a study of blood T cells in healthy people across ages (dated by TCRdb to about 2015). Libraries came from 5' RACE. The listed sequencing device is Illumina HiSeq 2500. A second PCR of 7 to 11 cycles was run with a J-beta primer mix and a sample-barcoded 5' primer. TCRdb reprocessing: public reads trimmed at Q25 with fastp, clones called with MiXCR, in-frame beta chains kept. Under each unique CDR3 protein, matching rows form one entry showing the most common genes and DNA. This sample lists 720,000 or so distinct CDR3 sequences; around two fifths were detected once. The top ten clonotypes cover 30% of the sample. Input material: blood. The receptors stem from a man older than 75 in good health.

J is TRBJ2-7 and V is TRBV7-9, with TRBD2 matching 8 bases. CDR1 is SEHNR, CDR2 FQNEAQ, per germline (reference sequence). The CDR3 contains 16 residues. The V gene end was trimmed by 5 bases and the J gene end by 3 bases; junction bases not matched to a gene: 12. CDR3 coding DNA: TGTGCCAGCAGCCAACCAGGAGCGGGGGCAGGCTACGAGCAGTACTTC. Protein product: CASSQPGAGAGYEQYF.

The chain couples TRBV7-8 to TRBJ2-7, with 9 bases aligning to TRBD1. V was pared by 5 bases and J by 3 bases, with 11 bases of the junction left unmatched. Germline V gene lookup returns CDR1 SGHVS and CDR2 FQNEAQ. The CDR3 contains 16 residues. CDR3 coding DNA: TGTGCCAGCAGCGCCCCCGGGACAGGGATTCTCTACGAGCAGTACTTC. It is translated as CASSAPGTGILYEQYF.

This clonotype was detected only a few times. This chain connects TRBV29-1 to TRBJ1-1; D gene uncertain. V lost 8 bases, J lost 0 bases, and 7 bases lay in between. The CDR3 extends over 11 amino acids. Per germline, CDR1 SQVTM and CDR2 ANQGSEA. The CDR3: CSLGMNTEAFF. Here the CDR3 DNA reads TGCAGCCTGGGTATGAACACTGAAGCTTTCTTT.

The J gene is TRBJ1-5, the V gene TRBV19; D remains ambiguous. Trimming stripped 9 bases from V and 4 bases from J, with 10 bases between. CDR3 length equals 12 residues. Germline V gives CDR1 LNHDA, CDR2 SQIVND (reference sequence). This CDR3 is CASEKRNQPQHF. CDR3 nucleotides: TGTGCCAGCGAAAAAAGAAATCAGCCCCAGCATTTT.

The chain recombines TRBV2 with TRBJ2-1, with 8 bases identical to TRBD2. The germline CDR1 and CDR2 sequences are SNHLY and FYNNEI. Unmatched junction bases numbered 6, after V lost 2 bases and J lost 6 bases. The CDR3 totals 15 residues. The CDR3 sequence is CASSEWTSRRNEQFF. Written as DNA, the CDR3 is TGTGCCAGCAGTGAATGGACTAGCAGACGCAATGAGCAGTTCTTC.

This clonotype was counted a few times. The rearrangement joins TRBV9 to TRBJ2-1; TRBD2 matches 13 bases. CDR1 SGDLS and CDR2 YYNGEE come from the germline V gene. This CDR3 has 15 amino acids. V trimming: 2 bases; J trimming: 5 bases; junction bases outside the gene matches: 1. The CDR3 region is CASSVGTSGDNEQFF. CDR3 nucleotide sequence: TGTGCCAGCAGCGTCGGGACTAGCGGGGACAATGAGCAGTTCTTC.

CDR3 DNA: TGCAGTGCCCAAGGGTTGGGATCCCCTGAAAAACTGTTTTTT. It translates to CSAQGLGSPEKLFF. This rearrangement joins TRBV20-1 to TRBJ1-4; no definite D call. V was pared by 6 bases and J by 7 bases, with 18 bases between. Germline V gene sequence: CDR1 DFQATT, CDR2 SNEGSKA (reference sequence). CDR3 length equals 14 residues.

Worth noting for this clonotype: A single base separates this from a much larger clone, so it may be a read error. The chain uses TRBV6-4 and TRBJ2-5; a possible D gene is TRBD2 (6 bases). V lost 3 bases and J lost 11, with 16 bases in between. The germline V gene has CDR1 MRHNA and CDR2 SNTAGT. This CDR3 region has 13 residues. The CDR3 coding sequence is TGTGCCAGCAGTGAAAAACTAGCCAATGAGCAGTACTTC. Encoded protein: CASSEKLANEQYF.

The chain combines TRBV6-2 or TRBV6-3 with TRBJ2-5, with 13 positions matching TRBD2. The CDR3 has 18 amino acids. CDR1 and CDR2 (germline): MNHEY, SVGEGT. Trimming at V came to 6 bases and at J to 2 bases, leaving 12 bases not matched to a gene. CDR3 DNA sequence: TGTGCCAGCAGGTCCGGACTAGCGGGAGCTCTCCTTCAAGAGACCCAGTACTTC. Protein: CASRSGLAGALLQETQYF.

The chain combines TRBV6-2 or TRBV6-3 with TRBJ2-1; 12 nucleotides match TRBD1. In germline, CDR1 is MNHEY, CDR2 SVGEGT. The length of the CDR3 is 20 residues. V lost 4 bases to trimming and J lost 0 bases; unmatched junction nucleotides: 13. The CDR3 DNA reads TGTGCCAGCAGTTCCTCTGGGACAGGGGGCCGATGGAGCTCCTACAATGAGCAGTTCTTC. Encoded protein: CASSSSGTGGRWSSYNEQFF.

The sample holds many counts of this clonotype. This chain links TRBV28 with TRBJ2-1, with a tentative D call TRBD2 (6 bases). This CDR3 is 12 amino acids long. Trimming pared 6 bases from V and 7 bases from J, leaving 10 bases between. Germline CDR1 reads MDHEN; CDR2 reads SYDVKM. The CDR3 reads CASSLLANEQFF. The CDR3 DNA reads TGTGCCAGCAGCCTACTAGCAAATGAGCAGTTCTTC. Based on the CDR3 plus reference TRBV28 and TRBJ2-1, the full variable domain is DVKVTQSSRYLVKRTGEKVFLECVQDMDHENMFWYRQDPGLGLRLIYFSYDVKMKEKGDIPEGYSVSREKKERFSLILESASTNQTSMYLCASSLLANEQFFGPGTRLTVL.

This clonotype appeared a few times. The CDR3 here is CSVSGTGGYEQYF. CDR3 DNA: TGCAGCGTTTCCGGGACAGGGGGTTACGAGCAGTACTTC. V and J are TRBV29-1 and TRBJ2-7, with 11 bases that match TRBD1. Germline-derived CDR1 and CDR2 are SQVTM and ANQGSEA. The V segment lost 5 bases and the J segment 4 bases; nucleotides outside the gene matches: 4. This CDR3 comprises 13 residues.

This clonotype was detected only a few times. This rearrangement joins TRBV29-1 to TRBJ2-5; D is unresolved. There are 14 residues in the CDR3. Germline CDR1 and CDR2: SQVTM and ANQGSEA. V dropped 4 bases and J dropped 2 bases, with 14 bases sitting between them. Here the CDR3 reads CSVANCGRQETQYF. The CDR3 bases are TGCAGCGTTGCAAACTGCGGTAGACAAGAGACCCAGTACTTC.

This chain links TRBV7-2 with TRBJ2-5, with 11 bases that match TRBD2. The end of the DNA fits TRBJ2-7 better, so the J call may be wrong. The CDR3 covers 14 residues. Germline V CDR1 and CDR2: SGHTA, FQGNSA. This CDR3 reads CASSSSGRPYEQYF. CDR3 coding DNA: TGTGCCAGCAGCTCTAGCGGGAGGCCCTACGAGCAGTACTTC.

This clonotype was detected a few times. The chain employs TRBV4-1 and TRBJ2-3; 12 bases are shared with TRBD2. CDR3 length: 16 residues. The J segment lost 1 base and the V segment lost 2 bases, leaving 1 base of the junction unmatched. Germline values: CDR1 MGHRA, CDR2 YSYEKL. CDR3 amino acids: CASSQLAGGRTDTQYF. The CDR3 bases are TGCGCCAGCAGCCAACTAGCGGGAGGGCGCACAGATACGCAGTATTTT.

The chain couples TRBV20-1 to TRBJ2-3; 8 positions match TRBD1. Germline assignment: CDR1 DFQATT and CDR2 SNEGSKA (reference sequence). This CDR3 contains 15 residues. V shed 2 bases and J 8 bases; nucleotides not matched to a gene: 12. The CDR3 spells CSARRGQGAIPTQYF. The CDR3 DNA reads TGCAGTGCTAGAAGGGGCCAGGGGGCAATCCCTACGCAGTATTTT.

A single count supports this clonotype. It may be a read error: a sequence one base away is much more abundant. The chain has TRBV5-1 and TRBJ1-4, with D unclear. This CDR3 has 15 amino acids. Germline values: CDR1 SGHRS, CDR2 YFSETQ. The CDR3, as DNA: TGCACCAGCAGCTTTTCCGGGAGACTTAATGAAAAACTGTTTTTT. Translating it yields CTSSFSGRLNEKLFF.

The chain uses TRBV7-8 and TRBJ2-7; D may be TRBD1 (6 bases). There are 15 residues in the CDR3. The V end lost 2 bases, the J end lost 0 bases, and 11 bases lay between the germline ends. Germline V gene sequence: CDR1 SGHVS, CDR2 FQNEAQ. The CDR3 region is CASSLFRGGSYEQYF. CDR3 nucleotide sequence: TGTGCCAGCAGCTTATTCAGGGGTGGCTCCTACGAGCAGTACTTC.

The V call is TRBV5-1, the J call TRBJ2-7; D is possibly TRBD2 (5 bases). Per the germline V gene, CDR1 is SGHRS and CDR2 is YFSETQ. The CDR3 spans 13 residues. The ends were cut back, 0 bases at V and 10 bases at J, with 14 bases in the middle. This CDR3 is CASSLGGSRDQYF. Here the CDR3 DNA reads TGCGCCAGCAGCTTGGGAGGGTCCCGAGACCAGTACTTC. Using reference TRBV5-1 and TRBJ2-7 for the parts outside the CDR3, the full variable domain is KAGVTQTPRYLIKTRGQQVTLSCSPISGHRSVSWYQQTPGQGLQFLFEYFSETQRNKGNFPGRFSGRQFSNSRSEMNVSTLELGDSALYLCASSLGGSRDQYFGPGTRLTVT.

This clonotype has a handful of counts. This chain uses TRBV20-1 with TRBJ1-4, with D hard to call. This CDR3 has 13 residues. V was shortened by 1 base and J by 3 bases, with 6 bases between the two germline ends. Germline values: CDR1 DFQATT, CDR2 SNEGSKA (reference sequence). CDR3: CSARGSANEKLFF. Here the CDR3 DNA reads TGCAGTGCTAGAGGCTCAGCTAATGAAAAACTGTTTTTT.

The chain employs TRBV29-1 and TRBJ2-5; perhaps D is TRBD1 or TRBD2 (6 bases each). From germline, CDR1 is SQVTM and CDR2 ANQGSEA. The CDR3 has 13 amino acids. With 7 bases removed from V and 3 bases from J, the gap between germline ends came to 15 bases. CDR3 in amino acids: CSAGGNSKETQYF. CDR3 bases: TGCAGCGCCGGGGGCAACAGTAAAGAGACCCAGTACTTC.

This chain links TRBV20-1 with TRBJ1-6; 7 positions agree with TRBD1. After removal of 3 bases from V and 7 bases from J, the junction contained 6 bases not matched to a gene. Germline-derived CDR1 and CDR2 are DFQATT and SNEGSKA (reference sequence). This CDR3 region has 14 residues. CDR3 bases: TGCAGTGCTAGCCATACAGGGGAAAATTCACCCCTCCACTTT. The encoded protein is CSASHTGENSPLHF.

This chain joins TRBV7-6 and TRBJ2-1; tentative D call: TRBD1 (6 bases). The CDR3 is made up of 16 amino acids. Germline V gene data show CDR1 as SGHVS and CDR2 as FNYEAQ. V dropped 2 bases and J dropped 4 bases, with 15 bases sitting between them. The CDR3 sequence: CASSLLSTGSYNEQFF. As DNA, the CDR3 is TGTGCCAGCAGCTTATTATCGACAGGATCTTACAATGAGCAGTTCTTC.

Regarding this clonotype: A much larger clone differs from this one at a single base, so this may be a read error. The gene calls are TRBV29-1 and TRBJ2-5; D unresolved. Per germline, CDR1 SQVTM and CDR2 ANQGSEA. This CDR3 region has 14 residues. V lost 1 base and J lost 13, with 22 bases in between. The CDR3 loop is CSVEAQKGAAARYF. CDR3 DNA: TGCAGCGTTGAAGCACAGAAAGGTGCGGCAGCTAGGTACTTC.

This clonotype was counted ten times or more. The rearrangement uses TRBV29-1 and TRBJ2-7; D possibly corresponds to TRBD2 (5 bases). Per the germline V gene, CDR1 is SQVTM and CDR2 is ANQGSEA. This CDR3 spans 14 amino acids. The ends were cut back, 0 bases at V and 3 bases at J, with 12 bases in the middle. The CDR3 loop reads CSVEEGGRGYEQYF. The CDR3 bases are TGCAGCGTTGAAGAAGGTGGGAGAGGCTACGAGCAGTACTTC.